Shown below are 20 T cell receptor beta chains from a single sample sequenced in a study of blood T cell repertoires in COVID-19. Profiling relied on immunoSEQ multiplex PCR, and the TCRdb table lists in-frame clones only, not all of them. The table records approximately 97,000 clones, 75% to 95% of them present only once. Sequencing used peripheral blood. All receptors derive from a man aged 60 to 69 with acute or convalescent COVID-19.

V gene TRBV14 combines with J gene TRBJ2-6; the D is unclear. This CDR3 region has 15 residues. Germline CDR1 is SGHDN and CDR2 is FVKESK. Trimming took off 8 bases at V and 2 bases at J, with 13 bases between the two ends. CDR3 in amino acids: CASSLSFPGANVLTF. CDR3 nucleotides: TGTGCCAGCTCTCTTTCTTTTCCTGGGGCCAACGTCCTGACTTTC.

The rearrangement links TRBV7-9 to TRBJ1-6; a weak D match, TRBD1 (6 bases). The CDR3 has 16 amino acids. Germline values: CDR1 SEHNR, CDR2 FQNEAQ (reference sequence). V was pared by 5 bases and J by 7 bases, with 18 bases between. CDR3 in DNA: TGTGCCAGCAGCCGAGCCTTCGGACAGAAAAATTCACCCCTCCACTTT. It encodes CASSRAFGQKNSPLHF.

V usage is TRBV6-6 and J usage is TRBJ1-4, with D unclear. The CDR3 loop spans 14 amino acids. V was cut by 2 bases and J by 3 bases, with 7 bases left in between. Germline V gene lookup returns CDR1 MNHNY and CDR2 SVGAGI (reference sequence). In nucleotides, the CDR3 is TGTGCCAGCAGTTACGGGCAGGCTAATGAAAAACTGTTTTTT. Translated: CASSYGQANEKLFF.

The gene calls are TRBV24-1 and TRBJ2-3; D perhaps matches TRBD2 (7 bases). CDR1 KGHDR and CDR2 SFDVKD come from the germline V gene. This CDR3 has 15 residues. Trimming shortened V by 3 bases and J by 5 bases, and 14 bases separated the two germline ends. The CDR3: CATSDGGAGRDTQYF. In nucleotides, the CDR3 is TGTGCCACCAGTGATGGGGGGGCGGGGAGAGATACGCAGTATTTT.

This chain connects TRBV7-2 to TRBJ1-5; 7 positions match TRBD1. CDR3 length equals 14 residues. Germline-derived CDR1 and CDR2 are SGHTA and FQGNSA. J was trimmed by 4 bases and V by 5 bases; bases with no gene match: 5. The CDR3 DNA follows: TGTGCCAGCAGCCCCCGGACAGGAAATCAGCCCCAGCATTTT. Amino acid sequence: CASSPRTGNQPQHF. Filled out from reference TRBV7-2 and TRBJ1-5, the complete variable domain reads GAGVSQSPSNKVTEKGKDVELRCDPISGHTALYWYRQSLGQGLEFLIYFQGNSAPDKSGLPSDRFSAERTGGSVSTLTIQRTQQEDSAVYLCASSPRTGNQPQHFGDGTRLSIL.

This chain links TRBV5-1 with TRBJ1-5, with D possibly being TRBD1 (5 bases). The CDR3 is made up of 14 amino acids. Germline V gene lookup returns CDR1 SGHRS and CDR2 YFSETQ. The ends were cut back, 4 bases at V and 5 bases at J, with 13 bases in the middle. Written as DNA, the CDR3 is TGCGCCAGCAGCCCCGGGGCGGGGGATCAGCCCCAGCATTTT. This gives the protein CASSPGAGDQPQHF. The entire variable domain, with the rest obtained from reference TRBV5-1 and TRBJ1-5, is as follows: KAGVTQTPRYLIKTRGQQVTLSCSPISGHRSVSWYQQTPGQGLQFLFEYFSETQRNKGNFPGRFSGRQFSNSRSEMNVSTLELGDSALYLCASSPGAGDQPQHFGDGTRLSIL.

Only one count was recorded for this clone. The J gene is TRBJ1-1, the V gene TRBV2, with no clear D. Germline V CDR1 and CDR2: SNHLY, FYNNEI. The CDR3 is made up of 12 amino acids. The V gene lost 4 bases and the J gene lost 6 bases, with 9 bases spanning the gap. This CDR3 is CASSAGISEAFF. The CDR3 nucleotides read TGTGCCAGCAGTGCCGGGATTTCTGAAGCTTTCTTT.

CDR3 sequence reads: CASRTSGGLGTYNEQFF. CDR3 sequence (DNA): TGTGCCAGCAGGACTAGCGGGGGGCTTGGAACTTACAATGAGCAGTTCTTC. The chain recombines TRBV28 with TRBJ2-1; 13 nucleotides line up with TRBD2. Germline lookup yields CDR1 MDHEN and CDR2 SYDVKM. The CDR3 runs 17 residues. V gave up 6 bases and J gave up 4 bases; unmatched junction bases: 9. Looking up the rest from reference TRBV28 and TRBJ2-1 gives the full variable domain: DVKVTQSSRYLVKRTGEKVFLECVQDMDHENMFWYRQDPGLGLRLIYFSYDVKMKEKGDIPEGYSVSREKKERFSLILESASTNQTSMYLCASRTSGGLGTYNEQFFGPGTRLTVL.

This clone was seen only a few times. This chain links TRBV5-1 with TRBJ1-2; a weak D match, TRBD1 (6 bases). The CDR3 has 15 amino acids. Germline assignment: CDR1 SGHRS and CDR2 YFSETQ. The germline V and J ends were trimmed by 3 bases and 0 bases, with 12 bases remaining between them. This CDR3 is CASSSGQLANYGYTF. The CDR3 nucleotides are TGCGCCAGCAGCTCCGGACAGCTAGCTAACTATGGCTACACCTTC.

This clone was recorded a few times. J is TRBJ1-4 and V is TRBV18; 8 positions match TRBD1. From germline, CDR1 is KGHSH and CDR2 LQKENI. The CDR3 runs to 14 residues. V lost 2 bases to trimming and J lost 8 bases; unmatched junction nucleotides: 4. The CDR3 DNA is TGTGCCAGCTCACCATTTGGGACAGGCGAAAAACTGTTTTTT. Encoded protein: CASSPFGTGEKLFF.

About this clone: The identical CDR3 is also encoded by other nucleotide sequences in the sample. This rearrangement joins TRBV3-1 (or the pseudogene TRBV3-2) to TRBJ1-6; D gene ambiguous. V was shortened by 3 bases and J by 8 bases, with 8 bases between the two germline ends. CDR3 length equals 13 residues. Per germline, CDR1 LGHDT and CDR2 YNNKEL (reference sequence). The CDR3 spells CASSHPGDSPLHF. The CDR3 DNA follows: TGTGCCAGCAGCCACCCCGGTGATTCACCCCTCCACTTT.

The V call is TRBV28, the J call TRBJ2-3, with 9 bases aligning to TRBD1. The V gene end was trimmed by 2 bases and the J gene end by 3 bases; junction bases not matched to a gene: 3. Per the germline V gene, CDR1 is MDHEN and CDR2 is SYDVKM. The CDR3 totals 15 residues. The CDR3 region has the DNA TGTGCCAGCAGTTTAATCGGACAGGGGACAGATACGCAGTATTTT. Protein sequence: CASSLIGQGTDTQYF. The full variable domain, rest sourced from reference TRBV28 and TRBJ2-3, is DVKVTQSSRYLVKRTGEKVFLECVQDMDHENMFWYRQDPGLGLRLIYFSYDVKMKEKGDIPEGYSVSREKKERFSLILESASTNQTSMYLCASSLIGQGTDTQYFGPGTRLTVL.

This chain joins TRBV9 and TRBJ2-1; 10 nucleotides line up with TRBD2. The germline V gene encodes CDR1 SGDLS and CDR2 YYNGEE. The CDR3 contains 15 residues. J gave up 12 bases and V 0 bases, and 9 bases lay outside the gene matches. The CDR3 region has the DNA TGTGCCAGCAGCGTAGGGAGCGGGGGGGCCCGGTGGCAGTTCTTC. It translates to CASSVGSGGARWQFF.

The chain recombines TRBV27 with TRBJ2-1; D is perhaps TRBD2 (5 bases). This CDR3 has 13 residues. The V gene lost 8 bases and the J gene lost 5 bases, with 13 bases spanning the gap. The germline V gene encodes CDR1 MNHEY and CDR2 SMNVEV (reference sequence). CDR3 protein: CASGHGENNEQFF. Written as DNA, the CDR3 is TGTGCCAGCGGCCACGGGGAAAACAATGAGCAGTTCTTC.

The rearrangement joins TRBV3-1 (or the pseudogene TRBV3-2) to TRBJ1-4; weak D call: TRBD1 (5 bases). Germline assignment: CDR1 LGHDT and CDR2 YNNKEL (reference sequence). The CDR3 extends over 15 amino acids. V lost 3 bases and J 10 bases, leaving 18 bases between the germline ends. The CDR3 here is CASSQLTEDRRKLFF. The CDR3 DNA follows: TGTGCCAGCAGCCAGCTGACAGAGGACCGGCGAAAACTGTTTTTT.

The chain couples TRBV5-1 to TRBJ2-2; weak D call: TRBD2 (6 bases). Looked up from germline, CDR1 is SGHRS and CDR2 is YFSETQ. This CDR3 spans 15 amino acids. Deletions cut 0 bases from V and 4 bases from J, with 10 bases between. CDR3 nucleotide sequence: TGCGCCAGCAGCTTGGTGGGGGGTATCACCGGGGAGCTGTTTTTT. This sequence encodes CASSLVGGITGELFF.

This chain connects TRBV2 to TRBJ1-5, with D perhaps matching TRBD1 (6 bases). With 8 bases removed from V and 6 bases from J, the gap between germline ends came to 11 bases. From germline, CDR1 is SNHLY and CDR2 FYNNEI. This CDR3 region has 12 residues. CDR3 DNA: TGTGCCAGCTCTCCCAGGGGTCAGCCCCAGCATTTT. This codes for CASSPRGQPQHF.

The chain employs TRBV24-1 and TRBJ1-2; 11 positions match TRBD1. CDR1 KGHDR and CDR2 SFDVKD come from the germline V gene. The junction had 6 bases not matched to a gene; V was cut back by 5 bases and J by 8 bases. The length of the CDR3 is 14 residues. CDR3 DNA sequence: TGTGCCACCAGTGCTGGGACAGGGGGAGAGGGCTACACCTTC. The encoded protein is CATSAGTGGEGYTF.

This clone was counted once. Different DNA sequences within this sample yield the same CDR3. J is TRBJ1-5 and V is TRBV19; unclear D gene. With 1 base removed from V and 4 bases from J, the gap between germline ends came to 5 bases. Germline V gene data show CDR1 as LNHDA and CDR2 as SQIVND (reference sequence). CDR3 length: 13 amino acids. CDR3 residues: CASSIGQNQPQHF. The CDR3 nucleotides are TGTGCCAGTAGTATAGGGCAAAATCAGCCCCAGCATTTT.

A word on this clone: This CDR3 is also generated by other DNA sequences in the sample. This CDR3 reads CASSLQENTEAFF. CDR3 nucleotides: TGCGCCAGCAGCCTTCAGGAGAACACTGAAGCTTTCTTT. The gene calls are TRBV4-1 and TRBJ1-1; D call uncertain. V dropped 4 bases and J dropped 1 base, with 7 bases sitting between them. Germline CDR1 reads MGHRA; CDR2 reads YSYEKL. CDR3 length: 13 residues.